This T cell receptor beta chain is from a study of blood T cell repertoires in COVID-19. As for the study in general: There were acute and convalescent COVID-19 samples, and they came from the United States, Italy and Spain.

The CDR3 length is 14 residues. V was clipped by 4 bases and J by 4 bases; unmatched bases: 7. The germline V gene has CDR1 SGHDT and CDR2 YYEEEE. Profiling relied on immunoSEQ multiplex PCR, and the TCRdb table lists in-frame clones only, not all of them. The sample records 85,000 to 120,000 clones, about 91% being singletons. The material sequenced was peripheral blood. J is TRBJ1-2 and V is TRBV5-6, with 7 bases matching TRBD1. This receptor was obtained from a man between 18 and 35 years old with acute or convalescent COVID-19. This chain's CDR3 is CASSTDRTSYGYTF. In nucleotides, the CDR3 is TGTGCCAGCAGCACGGACAGGACTTCCTATGGCTACACCTTC.